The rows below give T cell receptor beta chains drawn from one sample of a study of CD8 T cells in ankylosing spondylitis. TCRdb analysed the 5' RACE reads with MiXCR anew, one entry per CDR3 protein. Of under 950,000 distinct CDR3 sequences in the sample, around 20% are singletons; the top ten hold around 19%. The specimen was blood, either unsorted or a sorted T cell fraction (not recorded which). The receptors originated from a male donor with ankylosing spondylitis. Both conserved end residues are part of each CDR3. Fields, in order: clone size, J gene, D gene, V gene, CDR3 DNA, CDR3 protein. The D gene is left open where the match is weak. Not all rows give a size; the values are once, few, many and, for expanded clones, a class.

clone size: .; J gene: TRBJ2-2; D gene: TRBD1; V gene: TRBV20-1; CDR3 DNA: TGCAGTGCTAGAGATACCGCAGGGGGTTTCACCGGGGAGCTGTTTTTT; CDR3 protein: CSARDTAGGFTGELFF
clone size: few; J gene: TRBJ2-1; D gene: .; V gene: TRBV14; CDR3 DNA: TGTGCCAGCAGCCAAGGCGTGTTAGTCGGGAGCGGATGGTTCTTC; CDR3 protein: CASSQGVLVGSGWFF
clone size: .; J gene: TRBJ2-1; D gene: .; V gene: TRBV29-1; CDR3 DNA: TGCAGCGCCAACCTGGCGGCAGGAAACAATGAGCAGTTCTTC; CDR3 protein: CSANLAAGNNEQFF
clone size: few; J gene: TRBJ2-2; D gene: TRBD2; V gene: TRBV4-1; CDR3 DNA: TGCGCCAGCAGCCAAGAGCCTAGCGGGAGGGCCGGGGAGCTGTTTTTT; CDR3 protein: CASSQEPSGRAGELFF
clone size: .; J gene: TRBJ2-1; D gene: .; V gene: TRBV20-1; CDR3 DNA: TGCAGTGCTAGAGCCAACAGTCTTATAACCTACAATGAGCAGTTCTTC; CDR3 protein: CSARANSLITYNEQFF
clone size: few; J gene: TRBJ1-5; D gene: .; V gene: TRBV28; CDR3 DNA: TGTGCCAGCCTATGGCGGGGCAGCAATCAGCCCCAGCATTTT; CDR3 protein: CASLWRGSNQPQHF
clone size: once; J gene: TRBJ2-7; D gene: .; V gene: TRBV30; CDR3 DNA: TGTGCCGGGGGCGGGACTCGTTCCTACGAGCAGTACTTC; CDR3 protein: CAGGGTRSYEQYF
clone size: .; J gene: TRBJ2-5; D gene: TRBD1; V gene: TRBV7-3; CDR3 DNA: TGTGCCAGCAGCCTAAGGGGGACAGGGGTAGAGACCCAGTACTTC; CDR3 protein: CASSLRGTGVETQYF
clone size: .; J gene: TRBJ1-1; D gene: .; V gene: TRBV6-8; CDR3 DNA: TGTGCCAGCAGTGCCCCGGGGGCCTTGAGCACTGAAGCTTTCTTT; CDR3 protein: CASSAPGALSTEAFF
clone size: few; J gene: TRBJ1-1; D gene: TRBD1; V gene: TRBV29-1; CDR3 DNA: TGCAGCGTTAGACAGGGAGGAGGATTGACTGAAGCTTTCTTT; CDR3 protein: CSVRQGGGLTEAFF
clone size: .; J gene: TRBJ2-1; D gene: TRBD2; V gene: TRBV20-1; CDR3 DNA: TGCAGTGCTAGAGAGAGGACTAGCGACTACAATGAGCAGTTCTTC; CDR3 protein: CSARERTSDYNEQFF
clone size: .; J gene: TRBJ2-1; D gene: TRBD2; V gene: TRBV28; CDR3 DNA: TGTGCCAGCAGTTCCCTCCCCGGAGCGGGAGTTCATGAGCAGTTCTTC; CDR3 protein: CASSSLPGAGVHEQFF
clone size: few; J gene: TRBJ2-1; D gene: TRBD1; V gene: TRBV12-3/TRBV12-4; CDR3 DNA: TGTGCCAGCAGAGACAGGGTCATTTCGAGCAATGAGCAGTTCTTC; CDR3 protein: CASRDRVISSNEQFF
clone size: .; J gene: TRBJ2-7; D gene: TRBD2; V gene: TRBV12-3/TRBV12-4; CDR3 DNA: TGTGCCAGCAGTTTGAGCGGGAGTAAGGTGGACGAGCAGTACTTC; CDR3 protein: CASSLSGSKVDEQYF